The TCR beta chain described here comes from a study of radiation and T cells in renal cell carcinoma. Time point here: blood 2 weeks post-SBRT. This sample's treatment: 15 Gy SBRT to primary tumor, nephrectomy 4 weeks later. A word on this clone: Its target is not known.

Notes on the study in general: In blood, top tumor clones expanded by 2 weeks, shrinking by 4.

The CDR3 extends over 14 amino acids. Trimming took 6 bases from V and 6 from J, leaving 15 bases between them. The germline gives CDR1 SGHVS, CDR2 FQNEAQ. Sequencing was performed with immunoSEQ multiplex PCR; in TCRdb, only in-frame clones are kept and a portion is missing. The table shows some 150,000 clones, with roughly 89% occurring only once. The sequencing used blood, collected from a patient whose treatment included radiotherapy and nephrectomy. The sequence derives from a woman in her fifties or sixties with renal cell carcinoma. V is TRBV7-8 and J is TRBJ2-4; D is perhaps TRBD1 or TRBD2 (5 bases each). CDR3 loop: CASRSGRAGNIQYF. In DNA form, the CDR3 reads TGTGCCAGCAGGTCGGGACGGGCAGGAAACATTCAGTACTTC.